Each of the 6 T cell receptor beta chains below was sequenced from the same sample in a study of control samples from healthy donors and cancer patients. Assay: immunoSEQ multiplex PCR; the TCRdb copy retains only in-frame clones and omits some. The data contain around 70,000 clones, 75% to 90% of them singletons. The sample comprised PBMCs. The receptors were sampled from a woman aged 50 to 60 with colorectal cancer.

V and J are TRBV19 and TRBJ1-2; the match to TRBD1 covers 9 bases. The CDR3 is 13 residues long. The germline gives CDR1 LNHDA, CDR2 SQIVND (reference sequence). Germline trimming cut 4 bases from V and 3 bases from J; bases unmatched to any gene: 0. The CDR3: CASSRTGDYGYTF. The CDR3, as DNA: TGTGCCAGTAGTAGGACAGGGGACTATGGCTACACCTTC.

This chain uses TRBV6-2 or TRBV6-3 with TRBJ1-2; D is unclear. Trimming pared 6 bases from V and 5 bases from J, leaving 22 bases between. CDR3 length: 16 amino acids. The germline CDR1 and CDR2 sequences are MNHEY and SVGEGT. The CDR3 loop is CASSDDAFQRSYGYTF. The CDR3 DNA follows: TGTGCCAGCAGCGACGACGCCTTCCAGAGGTCGTATGGCTACACCTTC.

The chain carries TRBV5-1 and TRBJ1-2; maybe TRBD1 (6 bases). This CDR3 is 13 amino acids long. V was shortened by 0 bases and J by 7 bases, with 10 bases between the two germline ends. Germline-derived CDR1 and CDR2 are SGHRS and YFSETQ. Written as DNA, the CDR3 is TGCGCCAGCAGCTTGGCCACAGGGCCTGGCTACACCTTC. Translated: CASSLATGPGYTF.

This chain connects TRBV29-1 to TRBJ1-1, with TRBD1 as a possible D gene (5 bases). Germline CDR1 reads SQVTM; CDR2 reads ANQGSEA. Trimming cost V 7 bases and J 0 bases, with 9 bases left between them. This CDR3 region has 12 residues. The CDR3 spells CSARAMNTEAFF. CDR3 nucleotide sequence: TGCAGCGCCAGGGCCATGAACACTGAAGCTTTCTTT.

The chain employs TRBV6-5 and TRBJ1-5, with 10 bases lining up with TRBD1. V was pared by 6 bases and J by 4 bases, with 6 bases of the junction left unmatched. Germline V gene data show CDR1 as MNHEY and CDR2 as SVGAGI. The CDR3 totals 15 residues. CDR3 sequence: CASSWTGGSNQPQHF. CDR3 DNA sequence: TGTGCCAGCAGCTGGACAGGGGGGAGTAATCAGCCCCAGCATTTT.

The chain joins TRBV6-6 to TRBJ2-7; D uncertain. The CDR3 runs 15 residues. CDR1 and CDR2 from the germline V gene are MNHNY and SVGAGI (reference sequence). The V end lost 0 bases, the J end lost 0 bases, and 9 bases lay between the germline ends. The DNA of the CDR3 is TGTGCCAGCAGTTACTCGGGCTCCAGCTCCTACGAGCAGTACGTC. It specifies CASSYSGSSSYEQYV.